This paragraph covers one T cell receptor beta chain sequence. The data belong to a study of human T cells and chemical hapten exposure. Library construction involved attaching unique molecular identifiers to individual cDNA molecules, which allowed quantitative, reproducible TCR counting. One entry per CDR3 protein results from TCRdb running MiXCR on the RACE reads. The sample holds a few hundred thousand distinct CDR3 sequences, around 5.5% seen once. Sample time point: pre-sensitization, week 0. The treatment denotes: therapeutic diphenylcyclopropenone sensitization with weekly scalp DPC. V lost 2 bases and J 7 bases, leaving 15 bases between the germline ends. The CDR3 is 16 amino acids. Germline-derived CDR1 and CDR2 are SEHNR and FQNEAQ (reference sequence).

The receptor was derived from a woman younger than 30 with alopecia areata. Some clones in this sample may be carry-over from other donors' samples. The rearrangement joins TRBV7-9 to TRBJ1-6; a weak D match, TRBD1 (5 bases). Material: whole blood, obtained in connection with sensitization to the hapten diphenylcyclopropenone (DPC). CDR3 residues: CASSLNKGLRNSPLHF. In nucleotides, the CDR3 is TGTGCCAGCAGCTTAAATAAGGGGTTGCGCAATTCACCCCTCCACTTT.